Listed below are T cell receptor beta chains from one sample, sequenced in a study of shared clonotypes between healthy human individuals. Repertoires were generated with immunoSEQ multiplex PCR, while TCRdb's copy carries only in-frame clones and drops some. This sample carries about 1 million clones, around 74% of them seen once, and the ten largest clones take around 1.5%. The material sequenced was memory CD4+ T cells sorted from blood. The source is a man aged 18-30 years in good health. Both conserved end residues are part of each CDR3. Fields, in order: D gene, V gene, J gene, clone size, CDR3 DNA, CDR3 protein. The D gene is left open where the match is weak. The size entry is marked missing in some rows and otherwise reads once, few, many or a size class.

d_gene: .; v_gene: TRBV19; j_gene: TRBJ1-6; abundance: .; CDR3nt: TGTGCCACGTCTCTTTTAACTAATTCACCCCTCCACTTT; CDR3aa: CATSLLTNSPLHF
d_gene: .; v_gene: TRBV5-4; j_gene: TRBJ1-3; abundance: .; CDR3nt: TGTGCCAGCAGCTTAGGGGGGCCGGGCTCTGGAAACACCATATATTTT; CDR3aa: CASSLGGPGSGNTIYF
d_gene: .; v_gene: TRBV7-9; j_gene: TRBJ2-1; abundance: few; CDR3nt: TGTGCCAGCAGCGTCCTCCTTTTATCTCTCTCCTACAATGAGCAGTTCTTC; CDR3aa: CASSVLLLSLSYNEQFF
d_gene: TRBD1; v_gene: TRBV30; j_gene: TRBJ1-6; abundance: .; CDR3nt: TGTGCCTGGAGTGTACACCGGACAGGTCCATCACCCCTCCACTTT; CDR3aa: CAWSVHRTGPSPLHF
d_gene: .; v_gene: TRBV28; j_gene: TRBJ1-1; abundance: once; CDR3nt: TGTGCCAGCTGGTCGGGGGGGAGGCGAAACACTGAAGCTTTCTTT; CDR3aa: CASWSGGRRNTEAFF
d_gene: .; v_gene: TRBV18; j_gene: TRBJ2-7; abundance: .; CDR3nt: TGTGCCAGCTCACCAAAGCACGAGCAGTACTTC; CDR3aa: CASSPKHEQYF
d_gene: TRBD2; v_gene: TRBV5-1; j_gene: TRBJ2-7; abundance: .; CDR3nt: TGCGCCAGCAGTGACAGACTAGCGGGTTACGAGCAGTACTTC; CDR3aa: CASSDRLAGYEQYF
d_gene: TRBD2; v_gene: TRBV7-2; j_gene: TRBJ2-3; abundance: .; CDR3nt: TGTGCCAGCAGCCCTAGCGGGAGTATGGATACGCAGTATTTT; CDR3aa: CASSPSGSMDTQYF
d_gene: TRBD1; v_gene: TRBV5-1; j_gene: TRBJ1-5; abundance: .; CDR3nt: TGCGCCAGTTCCCTGCAGGGGGCGGGCAATCAGCCCCAGCATTTT; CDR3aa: CASSLQGAGNQPQHF
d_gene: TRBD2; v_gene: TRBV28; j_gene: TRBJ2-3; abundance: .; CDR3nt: TGTGCCAGCAGTTGGGGACTAGCGGGGACCACAGATACGCAGTATTTT; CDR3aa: CASSWGLAGTTDTQYF
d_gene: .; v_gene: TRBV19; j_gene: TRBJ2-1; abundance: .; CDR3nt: TGTGCCAGTACACCCGACTCCTACAATGAGCAGTTCTTC; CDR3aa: CASTPDSYNEQFF
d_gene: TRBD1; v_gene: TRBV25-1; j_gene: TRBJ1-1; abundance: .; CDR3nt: TGTGCCAGCAGGCCCGGACAGGGCACTGAAGCTTTCTTT; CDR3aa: CASRPGQGTEAFF
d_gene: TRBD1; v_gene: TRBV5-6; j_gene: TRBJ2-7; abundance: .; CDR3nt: TGTGCCAGCAGCTTGTATTGGGACAGGGACGGGTACGAGCAGTACTTC; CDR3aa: CASSLYWDRDGYEQYF
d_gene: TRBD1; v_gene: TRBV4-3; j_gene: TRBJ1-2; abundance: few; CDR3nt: TGCGCCAGCAGCCAAGATCCAGGGGGCGCCGGGGGCTACACCTTC; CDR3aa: CASSQDPGGAGGYTF
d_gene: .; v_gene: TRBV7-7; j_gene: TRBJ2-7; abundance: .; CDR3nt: TGTGCTAGCAGCTTAGGATCGGGGGCGTCCTACGAGCAGTACTTC; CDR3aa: CASSLGSGASYEQYF
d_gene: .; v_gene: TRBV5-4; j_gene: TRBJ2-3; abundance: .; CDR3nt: TGTGCCAGCAGCTTGGGGGGTCCAGATACGCAGTATTTT; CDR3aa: CASSLGGPDTQYF
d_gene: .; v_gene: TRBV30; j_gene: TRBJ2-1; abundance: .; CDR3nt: TGTGCCTGGAGTGTAGACAGAGGCAATGAGCAGTTCTTC; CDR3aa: CAWSVDRGNEQFF
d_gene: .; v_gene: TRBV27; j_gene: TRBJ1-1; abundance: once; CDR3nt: TGTGCCAGCAGTTTCGGGCAGCGCACTGAAGCTTTCTTT; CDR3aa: CASSFGQRTEAFF
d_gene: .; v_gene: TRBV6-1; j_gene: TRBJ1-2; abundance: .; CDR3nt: TGTGCCAGCAGCGCAGGGGTTGCGGGCTACACCTTC; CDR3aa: CASSAGVAGYTF
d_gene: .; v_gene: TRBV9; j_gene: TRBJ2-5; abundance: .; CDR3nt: TGTGCCAGCAGCGTCGGCCTTGGGGGGTCGGGGCAAGAGACCCAGTACTTC; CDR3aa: CASSVGLGGSGQETQYF
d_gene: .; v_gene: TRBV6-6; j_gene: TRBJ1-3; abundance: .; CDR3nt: TGTGCCAGCAGTTACGGTGGGGGTACCGGAAACACCATATATTTT; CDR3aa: CASSYGGGTGNTIYF
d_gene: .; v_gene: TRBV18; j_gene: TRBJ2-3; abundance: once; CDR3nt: TGTGCCAGCTCAGCGGGGACTCTCTCAGATACGCAGTATTTT; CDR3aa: CASSAGTLSDTQYF
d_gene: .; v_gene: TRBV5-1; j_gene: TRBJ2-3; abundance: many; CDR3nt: TGCGCCAGCAGCTCGGGGTTGACGGGTACGCAGTATTTT; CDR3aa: CASSSGLTGTQYF
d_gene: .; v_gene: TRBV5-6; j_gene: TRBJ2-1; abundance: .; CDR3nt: TGTGCCAGCAGCCTTGATGGGGGTTCCTACAATGAGCAGTTCTTC; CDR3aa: CASSLDGGSYNEQFF
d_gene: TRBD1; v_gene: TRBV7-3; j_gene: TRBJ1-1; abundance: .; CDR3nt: TGTGCCAGCAGCTTAATCTCAGGGGGCACTGAAGCTTTCTTT; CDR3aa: CASSLISGGTEAFF